The next 29 T cell receptor beta chains were all read from a single sample in a study of cytomegalovirus exposure and HLA in healthy donors. 60 Vbeta and 13 Jbeta primers were used in PCR. Assay used: immunoSEQ multiplex PCR; TCRdb lists only in-frame clones, some missing. The table records 190,000 or so clones, 70% to 80% of them present only once. Sequenced: PBMCs. These receptors were collected from a male donor in good health and CMV-seropositive.

The genes are TRBV5-6 and TRBJ2-5; D remains unclear. The CDR3 totals 12 residues. Germline V gives CDR1 SGHDT, CDR2 YYEEEE. With 2 bases removed from V and 3 bases from J, the gap between germline ends came to 5 bases. The chain's CDR3 is CASSFLEETQYF. The CDR3 DNA follows: TGTGCCAGCAGCTTTTTAGAAGAGACCCAGTACTTC.

The rearrangement uses TRBV5-4 and TRBJ2-3; a possible D gene is TRBD1 (6 bases). The germline V gene has CDR1 SGHNT and CDR2 YYREEE (reference sequence). V lost 0 bases and J lost 1, with 9 bases in between. The CDR3 spans 15 residues. CDR3 protein: CASSLGGGGTDTQYF. DNA of the CDR3: TGTGCCAGCAGCTTGGGAGGGGGAGGCACAGATACGCAGTATTTT. Using reference TRBV5-4 and TRBJ2-3 for the parts outside the CDR3, the full variable domain is ETGVTQSPTHLIKTRGQQVTLRCSSQSGHNTVSWYQQALGQGPQFIFQYYREEENGRGNFPPRFSGLQFPNYSSELNVNALELDDSALYLCASSLGGGGTDTQYFGPGTRLTVL.

The chain combines TRBV4-1 with TRBJ2-3, with TRBD2 identical over 7 bases. V shed 1 base, J shed 2 bases, and the junction held 3 bases outside the gene matches. Germline V gene data show CDR1 as MGHRA and CDR2 as YSYEKL. The CDR3 has 15 residues. The CDR3: CASSQGAGATDTQYF. The CDR3 DNA sequence: TGCGCCAGCAGCCAAGGGGCGGGAGCCACAGATACGCAGTATTTT.

This chain connects TRBV19 to TRBJ2-5; D not resolved. The CDR3 totals 15 residues. CDR1 is LNHDA and CDR2 is SQIVND in the germline V gene (reference sequence). V was pared by 6 bases and J by 2 bases, with 16 bases between. The CDR3 coding sequence is TGTGCCAGTAGGCTGGCGGATCGAGGACAAGAGACCCAGTACTTC. Its protein is CASRLADRGQETQYF.

The rearrangement links TRBV10-2 to TRBJ2-7, with TRBD2 identical over 8 bases. The CDR3 consists of 15 residues. The germline CDR1 and CDR2 sequences are WSHSY and SAAADI. V was pared by 0 bases and J by 3 bases, with 4 bases of the junction left unmatched. In DNA, the CDR3 is TGCGCCAGCAGTGAGTCGCCTCTAGCGGGCTACGAGCAGTACTTC. Translation gives CASSESPLAGYEQYF.

The chain combines TRBV5-1 with TRBJ2-1, with 10 bases fitting TRBD2. The germline gives CDR1 SGHRS, CDR2 YFSETQ. This CDR3 is 15 amino acids long. V trimming: 4 bases; J trimming: 5 bases; junction bases outside the gene matches: 6. In DNA, the CDR3 is TGCGCCAGCAGCCTAGCTAGCGGGGGACACAATGAGCAGTTCTTC. Translated, it gives CASSLASGGHNEQFF. Using reference TRBV5-1 and TRBJ2-1 for the parts outside the CDR3, the full variable domain is KAGVTQTPRYLIKTRGQQVTLSCSPISGHRSVSWYQQTPGQGLQFLFEYFSETQRNKGNFPGRFSGRQFSNSRSEMNVSTLELGDSALYLCASSLASGGHNEQFFGPGTRLTVL.

This clone was detected only a few times. The V gene is TRBV4-1, the J gene TRBJ1-3; D is ambiguous. The CDR3 is 13 amino acids. Trimming removed 10 bases at V and 2 bases at J, with 12 bases between. CDR1 and CDR2 from the germline V gene are MGHRA and YSYEKL. The CDR3 DNA reads as TGCGCCAACCACTCCTTAACTGGAAACACCATATATTTT. Amino acid sequence: CANHSLTGNTIYF.

This chain links TRBV5-5 with TRBJ2-7; tentative D call: TRBD1 (5 bases). Deletions cut 1 base from V and 0 bases from J, with 23 bases between. Germline values: CDR1 SGHKS, CDR2 YYEKEE (reference sequence). This CDR3 has 19 amino acids. CDR3 sequence reads: CASSLHAGSARESSYEQYF. The CDR3, as DNA: TGTGCCAGCAGCTTGCACGCTGGGTCGGCCAGGGAAAGCTCCTACGAGCAGTACTTC.

The gene calls are TRBV10-3 and TRBJ1-5; 8 bases map to TRBD1. With 10 bases clipped from V and 4 bases from J, the junction kept 9 bases outside the gene matches. The CDR3 contains 14 residues. Germline CDR1 is ENHRY and CDR2 is SYGVKD. The CDR3 spells CASSQGAFNQPQHF. CDR3 DNA sequence: TGTGCCAGCTCCCAGGGGGCTTTTAATCAGCCCCAGCATTTT.

The chain carries TRBV18 and TRBJ2-3, with D maybe TRBD2 (6 bases). CDR1 KGHSH and CDR2 LQKENI come from the germline V gene. The CDR3 runs 14 residues. The V gene lost 2 bases and the J gene lost 6 bases, with 12 bases spanning the gap. The CDR3 sequence is CASSPEAGKDTQYF. In nucleotides, the CDR3 is TGTGCCAGCTCACCAGAGGCGGGAAAGGATACGCAGTATTTT.

The chain recombines TRBV11-3 with TRBJ2-1; D is unclear. Germline loops: CDR1 SGHNT, CDR2 YENEEA. The V end was cut by 0 bases, the J end by 2 bases, with 20 bases between. The CDR3 extends over 19 amino acids. CDR3 residues: CASSLDGQTAPGTYNEQFF. The CDR3 nucleotides read TGTGCCAGCAGCTTAGATGGGCAGACCGCGCCAGGCACCTACAATGAGCAGTTCTTC.

The chain employs TRBV5-1 and TRBJ1-2; D is unclear. This CDR3 is 13 amino acids long. V gave up 7 bases and J gave up 4 bases, with 14 bases separating them. Per the germline V gene, CDR1 is SGHRS and CDR2 is YFSETQ. The CDR3 nucleotides read TGCGCCAGCGCCGAGGTGCCGAGCTATGGCTACACCTTC. Its translation is CASAEVPSYGYTF.

The gene calls are TRBV19 and TRBJ1-5, with D possibly being TRBD1 (6 bases). Germline CDR1 is LNHDA and CDR2 is SQIVND (reference sequence). The length of the CDR3 is 18 residues. V was clipped by 5 bases and J by 3 bases, with 23 bases between them. The CDR3 here is CASSPRSRQWDNNQPQHF. In nucleotides, the CDR3 is TGTGCCAGTAGTCCCCGATCGAGGCAGTGGGACAACAATCAGCCCCAGCATTTT. The variable domain in full, completed from reference TRBV19 and TRBJ1-5, reads DGGITQSPKYLFRKEGQNVTLSCEQNLNHDAMYWYRQDPGQGLRLIYYSQIVNDFQKGDIAEGYSVSREKKESFPLTVTSAQKNPTAFYLCASSPRSRQWDNNQPQHFGDGTRLSIL.

CDR3: CSVDTGVEDTIYF. For the CDR3, the DNA is TGCAGCGTCGACACAGGGGTCGAGGACACCATATATTTT. This chain links TRBV29-1 with TRBJ1-3, with TRBD1 matching over 7 bases. The V gene's germline CDR1 is SQVTM and CDR2 ANQGSEA. The CDR3 covers 13 residues. With 6 bases clipped from V and 8 bases from J, the junction kept 10 bases outside the gene matches.

The V and J genes are TRBV7-2 and TRBJ2-7; tentatively, D is TRBD2 (6 bases). The CDR3 totals 12 residues. The V end was cut by 5 bases, the J end by 7 bases, with 12 bases between. Germline V CDR1 and CDR2: SGHTA, FQGNSA. The CDR3 DNA reads TGTGCCAGCAGCCGGGGACTGAAAGAGCAGTACTTC. It is translated as CASSRGLKEQYF. The whole variable domain, filled in from reference TRBV7-2 and TRBJ2-7, reads GAGVSQSPSNKVTEKGKDVELRCDPISGHTALYWYRQSLGQGLEFLIYFQGNSAPDKSGLPSDRFSAERTGGSVSTLTIQRTQQEDSAVYLCASSRGLKEQYFGPGTRLTVT.

This clone was recorded a few times. This rearrangement joins TRBV4-3 to TRBJ2-7; D gene uncertain. The V end was cut by 1 base, the J end by 6 bases, with 13 bases between. This CDR3 comprises 14 residues. Germline V gene lookup returns CDR1 LGHNA and CDR2 YSLEER. The CDR3 DNA reads as TGCGCCAGCAGCCAAGCCCTAGGCGCAAGCGAGCAGTACTTC. It codes for CASSQALGASEQYF.

The chain employs TRBV10-3 and TRBJ2-7; 8 bases are a match to TRBD1. The CDR3 extends over 13 amino acids. The J segment lost 5 bases and the V segment lost 6 bases, leaving 6 bases of the junction unmatched. Germline CDR1 and CDR2: ENHRY and SYGVKD. CDR3 amino acids: CAISDRGEDEQYF. The CDR3 nucleotides read TGTGCCATCAGCGACAGGGGAGAGGACGAGCAGTACTTC.

The rearrangement links TRBV28 to TRBJ1-5; 7 nucleotides match TRBD1. The J segment lost 5 bases and the V segment lost 6 bases, leaving 4 bases of the junction unmatched. This CDR3 region has 13 residues. Germline assignment: CDR1 MDHEN and CDR2 SYDVKM. CDR3 in DNA: TGTGCCAGCAGGCGCCAGGGGGATCAGCCCCAGCATTTT. Its translation: CASRRQGDQPQHF.

DNA for the CDR3: TGTGCCACCAGCAGGGAGACGGGGGGCTCCTACGAGCAGTACTTC. This translates into CATSRETGGSYEQYF. J is TRBJ2-7 and V is TRBV15, with TRBD2 identical over 7 bases. This CDR3 is built from 15 residues. From germline, CDR1 is LNHNV and CDR2 YYDKDF (reference sequence). V lost 3 bases and J lost 0; bases outside the gene matches: 5.

The chain is built from TRBV7-9 and TRBJ1-1; no definite D call. CDR3 length: 14 amino acids. Germline CDR1 is SEHNR and CDR2 is FQNEAQ (reference sequence). Between the trimmed V and J ends, which lost 3 bases and 2 bases, there was a span of 10 bases. The CDR3, as DNA: TGTGCCAGCAGCTTCGTGGGGAGAAACACTGAAGCTTTCTTT. Its protein is CASSFVGRNTEAFF.

In this sample, this clone turned up once. V and J are TRBV5-1 and TRBJ2-7; no clear D gene. This CDR3 spans 15 amino acids. CDR1 and CDR2 from the germline V gene are SGHRS and YFSETQ. The V gene lost 0 bases and the J gene lost 4 bases, with 14 bases spanning the gap. The chain's CDR3 is CASSLEQSPEYEQYF. Here the CDR3 DNA reads TGCGCCAGCAGCTTGGAACAGTCCCCCGAATACGAGCAGTACTTC. Complete variable domain (other parts from reference TRBV5-1 and TRBJ2-7): KAGVTQTPRYLIKTRGQQVTLSCSPISGHRSVSWYQQTPGQGLQFLFEYFSETQRNKGNFPGRFSGRQFSNSRSEMNVSTLELGDSALYLCASSLEQSPEYEQYFGPGTRLTVT.

This chain links TRBV19 with TRBJ2-5; perhaps TRBD1 as D (6 bases). The V end was cut by 0 bases, the J end by 7 bases, with 18 bases between. This CDR3 contains 16 residues. CDR1 is LNHDA, CDR2 SQIVND, per germline (reference sequence). The CDR3 nucleotides read TGTGCCAGTAGTATAGACCTGACACAGGGCCGCAGGACCCAGTACTTC. As protein: CASSIDLTQGRRTQYF. The variable domain in full, with the rest retrieved from reference TRBV19 and TRBJ2-5, is DGGITQSPKYLFRKEGQNVTLSCEQNLNHDAMYWYRQDPGQGLRLIYYSQIVNDFQKGDIAEGYSVSREKKESFPLTVTSAQKNPTAFYLCASSIDLTQGRRTQYFGPGTRLLVL.

As regards this clone: One junction end disagrees with the germline gene, perhaps due to a read error. The chain couples TRBV7-9 to TRBJ2-3; possible D gene TRBD1, 6 bases. Germline loops: CDR1 SEHNR, CDR2 FQNEAQ (reference sequence). CDR3 length: 16 amino acids. For the CDR3, the DNA is TGTTCCAGCAGCCCTTGGACAGATTCCCACACAGATACGCAGTATTTT. Translated, it gives CSSSPWTDSHTDTQYF.

The chain couples TRBV7-6 to TRBJ2-5, with D possibly being TRBD2 (6 bases). There are 17 residues in the CDR3. Trimming cost V 4 bases and J 1 base, with 19 bases left between them. CDR1 and CDR2 from the germline V gene are SGHVS and FNYEAQ. DNA of the CDR3: TGTGCCAGCAGCTCACCGTCCCACAAGCGGGCCCAAGAGACCCAGTACTTC. It specifies CASSSPSHKRAQETQYF.

The rearrangement joins TRBV6-1 to TRBJ1-2; TRBD1 matches at 11 bases. With 4 bases clipped from V and 8 bases from J, the junction kept 9 bases outside the gene matches. The CDR3 sequence is 15 residues long. CDR1 is MNHNS, CDR2 SASEGT, per germline. The CDR3 sequence is CASSALPGQGEGYTF. CDR3 coding DNA: TGTGCCAGCAGTGCACTACCGGGACAGGGGGAGGGCTACACCTTC.

The genes are TRBV2 and TRBJ2-3; perhaps TRBD2 as D (7 bases). Germline V gene data show CDR1 as SNHLY and CDR2 as FYNNEI. This CDR3 spans 13 amino acids. V was clipped by 8 bases and J by 2 bases, with 11 bases between them. The CDR3 region has the DNA TGTGCCAGCGAGCGGGACAACACAGATACGCAGTATTTT. Translating gives CASERDNTDTQYF.

The rearrangement links TRBV11-2 to TRBJ1-4, with D perhaps matching TRBD1 (6 bases). CDR3 length equals 14 residues. Germline CDR1 is SGHAT and CDR2 is FQNNGV. V lost 6 bases and J 8 bases, leaving 16 bases between the germline ends. CDR3 in DNA: TGTGCCAGCAGACAGACAGGAGTGGGCGAAAAACTGTTTTTT. Amino acids: CASRQTGVGEKLFF.

This rearrangement joins TRBV12-5 to TRBJ2-7; the D is unclear. The germline CDR1 and CDR2 sequences are LGHNT and FRNRAP. V was pared by 0 bases and J by 4 bases, with 16 bases between. CDR3 length: 16 residues. CDR3 DNA: TGTGCTAGTGGTTTGGTATTGGGCCCGCGCTGTTACGAGCAGTACTTC. Its translation is CASGLVLGPRCYEQYF.

The chain is built from TRBV27 and TRBJ2-7; 9 bases are a match to TRBD1. CDR1 and CDR2 from the germline V gene are MNHEY and SMNVEV (reference sequence). V shed 5 bases, J shed 4 bases, and the junction held 6 bases outside the gene matches. This CDR3 comprises 14 residues. The CDR3, as DNA: TGTGCCAGCAGTGCACAGGGGGCGGGGTACGAGCAGTACTTC. Residues: CASSAQGAGYEQYF.